The clone carrying this T cell receptor beta chain was counted many times. The investigators amplified TCR beta CDR3 regions from RNA transcripts. HTBI primers were used for first-round RT-PCR of the TCR CDR3. TCRdb reprocessed the multiplex PCR reads via MiXCR and lists one record per CDR3 protein. The profile shows roughly 300,000 distinct CDR3 sequences, around 14% of them singletons. These data come from a study of T cells in Graves' hyperthyroidism and ophthalmopathy. The source material was blood. This TCR was recovered from a woman between 25 and 40 years old with Graves' hyperthyroidism.

The chain's CDR3 is CASSPIAGYNEQFF. DNA of the CDR3: TGTGCCAGCAGCCCGATTGCAGGGTACAATGAGCAGTTCTTC. This chain uses TRBV12-3 or TRBV12-4 with TRBJ2-1; TRBD1 might be the D (5 bases). The germline V and J ends were trimmed by 6 bases and 4 bases, with 13 bases remaining between them. The CDR3 runs 14 residues.